The 5 T cell receptor beta chains listed next were all sequenced from one sample in a study of blood T cell repertoires in COVID-19. This table comes from immunoSEQ multiplex PCR, and its TCRdb copy is limited to in-frame clones, with some not included. The sample contains tens of thousands of clones, more than 80% of which appear only once. The sequenced material came from peripheral blood. These receptors were obtained from an elderly man with acute or convalescent COVID-19.

The chain joins TRBV7-2 to TRBJ2-5, with 8 bases lining up with TRBD1. CDR1 and CDR2 from the germline V gene are SGHTA and FQGNSA. The CDR3 consists of 16 residues. J lost 7 bases, V lost 4 bases, and 14 bases had no gene match. The CDR3 nucleotides read TGTGCCAGCAGCTCTATGGCCGGACAGGGCCTAGGGACCCAGTACTTC. Amino acid sequence: CASSSMAGQGLGTQYF.

This clone has only one observation. The V and J genes are TRBV7-6 and TRBJ1-5; D is unresolved. V was pared by 3 bases and J by 2 bases, with 17 bases between. This CDR3 comprises 17 residues. Germline CDR1 reads SGHVS; CDR2 reads FNYEAQ. CDR3 in amino acids: CASSLGPLGVGNQPQHF. The CDR3 nucleotides read TGTGCCAGCAGCTTGGGCCCTCTGGGCGTGGGCAATCAGCCCCAGCATTTT.

The chain has TRBV7-3 and TRBJ2-3; maybe TRBD2 (6 bases). With 3 bases removed from V and 1 base from J, the gap between germline ends came to 17 bases. CDR3 length: 17 residues. In germline, CDR1 is SGHTA, CDR2 FQGTGA. Here the CDR3 reads CASSFGSVGGGTDTQYF. In DNA, the CDR3 is TGTGCCAGCAGCTTCGGGTCGGTCGGGGGTGGCACAGATACGCAGTATTTT. Full variable domain (outside the CDR3, taken from reference TRBV7-3 and TRBJ2-3): GAGVSQTPSNKVTEKGKYVELRCDPISGHTALYWYRQSLGQGPEFLIYFQGTGAADDSGLPNDRFFAVRPEGSVSTLKIQRTERGDSAVYLCASSFGSVGGGTDTQYFGPGTRLTVL.

The rearrangement uses TRBV7-8 and TRBJ2-2; no clear D gene. V was clipped by 4 bases and J by 7 bases, with 10 bases between them. This CDR3 has 13 amino acids. Germline loops: CDR1 SGHVS, CDR2 FQNEAQ. This chain's CDR3 is CASSSRNHGELFF. CDR3 bases: TGTGCCAGCAGCTCCAGGAATCACGGGGAGCTGTTTTTT.

CDR3 protein: CASSQDRDRNEKLFF. The CDR3 coding sequence is TGTGCCAGCAGCCAAGACCGGGACAGGAATGAAAAACTGTTTTTT. The chain joins TRBV3-1 (or the pseudogene TRBV3-2) to TRBJ1-4; the match to TRBD1 covers 8 bases. From germline, CDR1 is LGHDT and CDR2 YNNKEL (reference sequence). The V segment lost 0 bases and the J segment 5 bases; nucleotides outside the gene matches: 2. The CDR3 is 15 residues long.